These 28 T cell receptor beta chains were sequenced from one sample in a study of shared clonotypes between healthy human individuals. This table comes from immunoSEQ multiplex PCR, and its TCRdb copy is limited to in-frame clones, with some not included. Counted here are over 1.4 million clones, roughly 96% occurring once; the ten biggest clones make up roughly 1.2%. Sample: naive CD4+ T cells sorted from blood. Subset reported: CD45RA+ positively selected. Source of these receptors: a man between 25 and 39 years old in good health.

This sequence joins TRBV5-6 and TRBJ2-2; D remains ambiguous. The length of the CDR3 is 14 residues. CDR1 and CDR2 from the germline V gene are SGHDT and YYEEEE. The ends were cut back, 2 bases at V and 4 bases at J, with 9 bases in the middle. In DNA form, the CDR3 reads TGTGCCAGCAGCTTTCTGGCTTCCACCGGGGAGCTGTTTTTT. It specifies CASSFLASTGELFF. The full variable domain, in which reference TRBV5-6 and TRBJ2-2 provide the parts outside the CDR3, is DAGVTQSPTHLIKTRGQQVTLRCSPKSGHDTVSWYQQALGQGPQFIFQYYEEEERQRGNFPDRFSGHQFPNYSSELNVNALLLGDSALYLCASSFLASTGELFFGEGSRLTVL.

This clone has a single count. This CDR3 reads CASSLIRPAGGTNEQFF. CDR3 DNA: TGTGCCAGCAGCCTCATCAGGCCAGCGGGAGGGACAAATGAGCAGTTCTTC. The chain joins TRBV5-4 to TRBJ2-1, with 10 bases matching TRBD2. The CDR3 spans 17 residues. V lost 4 bases to trimming and J lost 7 bases; unmatched junction nucleotides: 14. The germline V gene has CDR1 SGHNT and CDR2 YYREEE (reference sequence). Combining the CDR3 with reference TRBV5-4 and TRBJ2-1 gives the whole variable domain ETGVTQSPTHLIKTRGQQVTLRCSSQSGHNTVSWYQQALGQGPQFIFQYYREEENGRGNFPPRFSGLQFPNYSSELNVNALELDDSALYLCASSLIRPAGGTNEQFFGPGTRLTVL.

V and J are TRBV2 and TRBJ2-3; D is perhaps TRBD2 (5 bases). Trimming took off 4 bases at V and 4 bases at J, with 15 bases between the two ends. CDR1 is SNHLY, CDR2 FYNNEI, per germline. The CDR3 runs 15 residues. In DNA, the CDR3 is TGTGCCAGCAGTGTATGGACTCCTGGGGCAGATACGCAGTATTTT. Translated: CASSVWTPGADTQYF. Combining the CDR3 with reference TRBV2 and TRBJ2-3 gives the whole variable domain EPEVTQTPSHQVTQMGQEVILRCVPISNHLYFYWYRQILGQKVEFLVSFYNNEISEKSEIFDDQFSVERPDGSNFTLKIRSTKLEDSAMYFCASSVWTPGADTQYFGPGTRLTVL.

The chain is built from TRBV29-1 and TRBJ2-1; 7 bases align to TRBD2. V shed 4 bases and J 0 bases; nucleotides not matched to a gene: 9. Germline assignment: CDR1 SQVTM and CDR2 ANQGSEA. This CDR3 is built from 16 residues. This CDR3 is CSVGVPAGNSYNEQFF. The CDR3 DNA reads TGCAGCGTTGGAGTCCCAGCGGGGAACTCCTACAATGAGCAGTTCTTC.

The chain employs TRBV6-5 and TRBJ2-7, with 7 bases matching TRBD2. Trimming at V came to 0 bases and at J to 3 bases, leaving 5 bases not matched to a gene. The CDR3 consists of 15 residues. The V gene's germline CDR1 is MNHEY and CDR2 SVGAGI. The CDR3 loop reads CASSYSVAGHYEQYF. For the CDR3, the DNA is TGTGCCAGCAGTTACTCTGTAGCGGGCCACTACGAGCAGTACTTC.

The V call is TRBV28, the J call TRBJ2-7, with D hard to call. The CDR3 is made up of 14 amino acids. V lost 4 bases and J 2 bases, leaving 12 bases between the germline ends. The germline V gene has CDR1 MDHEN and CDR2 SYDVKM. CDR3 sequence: CASSSRRPPYEQYF. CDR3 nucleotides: TGTGCCAGCAGTTCAAGGAGACCTCCCTACGAGCAGTACTTC. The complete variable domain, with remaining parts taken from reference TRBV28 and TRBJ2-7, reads DVKVTQSSRYLVKRTGEKVFLECVQDMDHENMFWYRQDPGLGLRLIYFSYDVKMKEKGDIPEGYSVSREKKERFSLILESASTNQTSMYLCASSSRRPPYEQYFGPGTRLTVT.

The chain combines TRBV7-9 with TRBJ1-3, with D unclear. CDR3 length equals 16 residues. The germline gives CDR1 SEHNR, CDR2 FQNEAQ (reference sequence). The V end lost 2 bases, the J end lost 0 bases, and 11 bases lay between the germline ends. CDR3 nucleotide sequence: TGTGCCAGCAGCTTATTCCCCAGCGTCTCTGGAAACACCATATATTTT. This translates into CASSLFPSVSGNTIYF.

CDR3 residues: CASSPRLAGGGSYNEQFF. The CDR3 region has the DNA TGTGCCAGCAGCCCCCGCCTAGCGGGAGGGGGATCCTACAATGAGCAGTTCTTC. The chain has TRBV9 and TRBJ2-1, with 12 bases matching TRBD2. The CDR3 totals 18 residues. After removal of 4 bases from V and 1 base from J, the junction contained 9 bases not matched to a gene. Germline-derived CDR1 and CDR2 are SGDLS and YYNGEE.

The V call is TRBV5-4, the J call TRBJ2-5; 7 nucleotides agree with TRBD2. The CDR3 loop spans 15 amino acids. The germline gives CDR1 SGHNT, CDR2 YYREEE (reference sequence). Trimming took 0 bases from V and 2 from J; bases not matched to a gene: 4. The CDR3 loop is CASSLALREQETQYF. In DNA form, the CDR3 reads TGTGCCAGCAGCTTGGCTTTGCGGGAGCAAGAGACCCAGTACTTC.

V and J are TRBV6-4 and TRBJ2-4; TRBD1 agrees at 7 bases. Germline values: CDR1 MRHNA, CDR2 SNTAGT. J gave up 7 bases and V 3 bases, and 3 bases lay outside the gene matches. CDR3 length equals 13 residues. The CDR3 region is CASSEGRGNIQYF. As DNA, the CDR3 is TGTGCCAGCAGTGAAGGCAGGGGGAACATTCAGTACTTC.

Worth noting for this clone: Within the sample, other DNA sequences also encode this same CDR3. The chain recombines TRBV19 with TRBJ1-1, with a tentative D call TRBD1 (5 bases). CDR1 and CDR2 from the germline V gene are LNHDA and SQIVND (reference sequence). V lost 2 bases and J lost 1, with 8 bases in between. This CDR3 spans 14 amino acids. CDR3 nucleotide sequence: TGTGCCAGTAGTATAAGAGGACAGAACACTGAAGCTTTCTTT. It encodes CASSIRGQNTEAFF.

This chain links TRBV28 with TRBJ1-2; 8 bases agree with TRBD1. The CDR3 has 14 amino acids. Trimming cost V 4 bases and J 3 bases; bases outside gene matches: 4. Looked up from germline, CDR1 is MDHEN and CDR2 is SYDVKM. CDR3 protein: CASSSGGAHYGYTF. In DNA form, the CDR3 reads TGTGCCAGCAGTTCAGGGGGCGCCCACTATGGCTACACCTTC.

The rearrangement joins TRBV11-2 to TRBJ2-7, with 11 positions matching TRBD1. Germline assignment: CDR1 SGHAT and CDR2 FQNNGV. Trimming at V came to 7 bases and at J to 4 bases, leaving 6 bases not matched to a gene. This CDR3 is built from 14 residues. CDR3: CASNQDRGLYEQYF. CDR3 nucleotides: TGTGCCAGCAACCAGGACAGGGGGCTATACGAGCAGTACTTC.

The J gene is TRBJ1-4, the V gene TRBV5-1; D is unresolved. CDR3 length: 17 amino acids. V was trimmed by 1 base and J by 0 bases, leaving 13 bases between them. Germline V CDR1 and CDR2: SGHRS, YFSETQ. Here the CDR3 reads CASSLRHPGATNEKLFF. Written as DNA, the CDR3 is TGCGCCAGCAGCTTGAGGCACCCTGGTGCAACTAATGAAAAACTGTTTTTT.

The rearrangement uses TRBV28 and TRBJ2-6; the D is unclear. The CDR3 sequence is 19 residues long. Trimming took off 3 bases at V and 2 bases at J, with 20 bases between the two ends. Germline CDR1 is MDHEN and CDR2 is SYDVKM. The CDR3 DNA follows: TGTGCCAGCAGTTTGGCCCTGGCAACGGCCCCTACTGGGGCCAACGTCCTGACTTTC. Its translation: CASSLALATAPTGANVLTF.

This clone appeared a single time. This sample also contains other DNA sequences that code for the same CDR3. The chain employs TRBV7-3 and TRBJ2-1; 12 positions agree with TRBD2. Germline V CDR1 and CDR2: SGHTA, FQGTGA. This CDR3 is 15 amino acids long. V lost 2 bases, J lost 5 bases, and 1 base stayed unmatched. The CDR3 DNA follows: TGTGCCAGCAGCTTACTAGCGGGAGGGCACAATGAGCAGTTCTTC. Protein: CASSLLAGGHNEQFF.

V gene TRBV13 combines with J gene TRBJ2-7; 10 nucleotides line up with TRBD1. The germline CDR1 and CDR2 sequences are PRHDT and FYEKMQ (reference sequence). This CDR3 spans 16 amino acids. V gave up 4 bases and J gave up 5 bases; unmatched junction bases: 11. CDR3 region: CASSSAPDRGIHEQYF. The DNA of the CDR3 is TGTGCCAGCAGCTCCGCCCCGGACAGGGGGATCCACGAGCAGTACTTC.

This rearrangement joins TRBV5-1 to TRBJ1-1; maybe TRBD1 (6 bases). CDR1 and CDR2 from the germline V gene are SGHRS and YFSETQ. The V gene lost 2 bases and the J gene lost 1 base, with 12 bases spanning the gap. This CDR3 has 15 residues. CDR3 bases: TGCGCCAGCAGCTTTAACAGGGCGACGAACACTGAAGCTTTCTTT. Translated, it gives CASSFNRATNTEAFF.

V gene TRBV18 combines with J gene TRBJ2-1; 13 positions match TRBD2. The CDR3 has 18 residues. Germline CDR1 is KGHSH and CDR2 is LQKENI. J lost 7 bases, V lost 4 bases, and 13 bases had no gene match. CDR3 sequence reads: CASSRRGTSGRGGNEQFF. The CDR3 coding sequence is TGTGCCAGCTCACGAAGGGGAACTAGCGGGAGGGGTGGGAATGAGCAGTTCTTC. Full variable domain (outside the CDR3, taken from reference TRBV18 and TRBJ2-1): NAGVMQNPRHLVRRRGQEARLRCSPMKGHSHVYWYRQLPEEGLKFMVYLQKENIIDESGMPKERFSAEFPKEGPSILRIQQVVRGDSAAYFCASSRRGTSGRGGNEQFFGPGTRLTVL.

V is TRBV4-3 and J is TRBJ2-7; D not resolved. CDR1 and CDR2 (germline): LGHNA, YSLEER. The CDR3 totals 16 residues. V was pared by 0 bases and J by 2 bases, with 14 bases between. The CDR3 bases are TGCGCCAGCAGCCAAGATACCCTAGTCGTAGCCTACGAGCAGTACTTC. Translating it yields CASSQDTLVVAYEQYF.

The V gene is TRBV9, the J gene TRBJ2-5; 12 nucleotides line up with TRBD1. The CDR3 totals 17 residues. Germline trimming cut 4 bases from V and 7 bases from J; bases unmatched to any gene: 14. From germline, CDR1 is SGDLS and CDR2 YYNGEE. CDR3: CASSPLSGTGGRGTQYF. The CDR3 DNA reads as TGTGCCAGCAGCCCCCTGTCAGGGACAGGGGGCCGGGGGACCCAGTACTTC.

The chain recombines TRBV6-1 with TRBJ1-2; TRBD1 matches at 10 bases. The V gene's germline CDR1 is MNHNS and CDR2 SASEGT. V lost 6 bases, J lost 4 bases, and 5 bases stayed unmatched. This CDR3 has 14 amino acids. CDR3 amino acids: CASRSDRGPYGYTF. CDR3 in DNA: TGTGCCAGCAGAAGCGACAGGGGGCCCTATGGCTACACCTTC.

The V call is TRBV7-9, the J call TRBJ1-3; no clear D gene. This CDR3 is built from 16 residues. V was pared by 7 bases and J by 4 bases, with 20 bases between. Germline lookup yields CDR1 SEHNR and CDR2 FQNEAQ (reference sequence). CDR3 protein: CASISRLDSWGNTIYF. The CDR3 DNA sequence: TGTGCCAGCATTTCCCGGTTGGACTCTTGGGGAAACACCATATATTTT.

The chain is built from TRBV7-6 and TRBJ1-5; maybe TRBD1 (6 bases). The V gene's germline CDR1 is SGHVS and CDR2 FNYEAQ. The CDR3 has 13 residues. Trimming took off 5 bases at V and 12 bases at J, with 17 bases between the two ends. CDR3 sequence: CASSPAGEGDQHF. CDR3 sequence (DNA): TGTGCCAGCAGCCCGGCGGGGGAGGGGGACCAGCATTTT.

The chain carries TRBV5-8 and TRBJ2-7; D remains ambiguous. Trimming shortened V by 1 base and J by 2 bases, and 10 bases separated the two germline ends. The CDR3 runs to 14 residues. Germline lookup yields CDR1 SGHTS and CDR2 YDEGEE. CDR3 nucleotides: TGTGCCAGCAGCTTGCAAACGGCCGCCTACGAGCAGTACTTC. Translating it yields CASSLQTAAYEQYF.

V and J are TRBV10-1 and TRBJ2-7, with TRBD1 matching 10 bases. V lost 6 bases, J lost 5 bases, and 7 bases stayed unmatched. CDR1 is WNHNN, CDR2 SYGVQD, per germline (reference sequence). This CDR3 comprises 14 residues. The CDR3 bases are TGCGCCAGCAGCCTGGGGACAGGGGTCCACGAGCAGTACTTC. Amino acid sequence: CASSLGTGVHEQYF.

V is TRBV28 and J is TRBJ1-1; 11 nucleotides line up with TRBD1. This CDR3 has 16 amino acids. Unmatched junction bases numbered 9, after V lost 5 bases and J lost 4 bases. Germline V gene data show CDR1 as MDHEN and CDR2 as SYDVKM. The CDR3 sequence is CASSRLPGTGGTEAFF. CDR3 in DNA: TGTGCCAGCAGTCGACTCCCCGGGACAGGGGGCACTGAAGCTTTCTTT.

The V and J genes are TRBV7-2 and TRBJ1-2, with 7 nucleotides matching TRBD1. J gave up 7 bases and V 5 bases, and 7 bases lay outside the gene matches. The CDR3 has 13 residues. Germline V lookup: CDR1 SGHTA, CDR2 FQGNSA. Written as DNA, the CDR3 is TGTGCCAGCAGCAACCGGGACAGCAGTGGCTACACCTTC. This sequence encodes CASSNRDSSGYTF.